The clone carrying this T cell receptor (beta chain) was seen a single time. Its matching antigen is unknown. The data derive from a study of shared clonotypes between healthy human individuals. Regarding the study as a whole: A generally larger estimated richness was seen in naive subsets than in memory subsets. The diversity represented, both genetic and in exposure history, was limited by few donors.

Libraries were prepared by immunoSEQ multiplex PCR; TCRdb keeps only in-frame clonotypes and omits some of them. The data show about 360,000 clones, with about 73% seen just once and roughly a tenth held by the top ten. Germline CDR1 and CDR2: LNHDA and SQIVND (reference sequence). The V and J ends lost 6 bases and 0 bases respectively, with 9 bases between them. The CDR3 covers 14 residues. Donors were healthy HIV-negative adults without recently reported acute infections or vaccinations. This rearrangement joins TRBV19 to TRBJ1-3; a possible D gene is TRBD1 (5 bases). Specimen: memory CD4+ T cells sorted from blood. Specified subset: CD45RA-negative fraction. The sequence derives from a man aged 25-45 years in good health. The chain's CDR3 is CASRSGGSGNTIYF. DNA for the CDR3: TGTGCCAGTAGATCGGGGGGCTCTGGAAACACCATATATTTT.